This entry lists 6 T cell receptor beta chains sequenced from one sample in a study of blood T cell repertoires in COVID-19. This table comes from immunoSEQ multiplex PCR, and its TCRdb copy is limited to in-frame clones, with some not included. The data show about 170,000 clones, around 82% seen once. Sequenced sample: peripheral blood. These receptors were collected from a woman at least 80 years old with acute or convalescent COVID-19.

This clone occurred once. V usage is TRBV6-6 and J usage is TRBJ1-5, with D possibly TRBD1 on 5 matching bases. The CDR3 covers 15 residues. CDR1 is MNHNY, CDR2 SVGAGI, per germline (reference sequence). Trimming cost V 11 bases and J 5 bases, with 22 bases left between them. CDR3 sequence: CAAGRGRVQDQPQHF. The CDR3 coding sequence is TGTGCCGCGGGCCGGGGGAGGGTGCAGGATCAGCCCCAGCATTTT.

The rearrangement uses TRBV12-3 or TRBV12-4 and TRBJ2-1, with D hard to call. There are 12 residues in the CDR3. Trimming cost V 7 bases and J 13 bases, with 17 bases left between them. CDR3 in DNA: TGTGCCAGCACTACCCCTTACAGTTTACAGTTCTTC. Its translation: CASTTPYSLQFF.

This rearrangement joins TRBV19 to TRBJ1-2, with D possibly matching TRBD1 (6 bases). The CDR3 totals 16 residues. The V end lost 3 bases, the J end lost 8 bases, and 22 bases lay between the germline ends. Germline V lookup: CDR1 LNHDA, CDR2 SQIVND (reference sequence). In DNA, the CDR3 is TGTGCCAGTAGTATTCGGGACGGGGCAGGGGCCGGCGGCTACACCTTC. It codes for CASSIRDGAGAGGYTF. The variable domain in full, completed from reference TRBV19 and TRBJ1-2, reads DGGITQSPKYLFRKEGQNVTLSCEQNLNHDAMYWYRQDPGQGLRLIYYSQIVNDFQKGDIAEGYSVSREKKESFPLTVTSAQKNPTAFYLCASSIRDGAGAGGYTFGSGTRLTVV.

The chain carries TRBV7-2 and TRBJ2-7, with TRBD2 as a possible D gene (6 bases). Germline lookup yields CDR1 SGHTA and CDR2 FQGNSA. V dropped 5 bases and J dropped 2 bases, with 10 bases sitting between them. The CDR3 is 13 amino acids. The CDR3: CASSRDLTYEQYF. As DNA, the CDR3 is TGTGCCAGCAGCAGGGACTTAACCTACGAGCAGTACTTC.

The CDR3 coding sequence is TGTGCCAGCAGGGGACAGGGGAACCCGAACACTGAAGCTTTCTTT. Translated, it gives CASRGQGNPNTEAFF. The chain links TRBV19 to TRBJ1-1, with 10 positions matching TRBD1. The length of the CDR3 is 15 residues. The J segment lost 1 base and the V segment lost 9 bases, leaving 8 bases of the junction unmatched. The germline CDR1 and CDR2 sequences are LNHDA and SQIVND (reference sequence).

J is TRBJ2-3 and V is TRBV27; 7 nucleotides agree with TRBD2. Germline V gene lookup returns CDR1 MNHEY and CDR2 SMNVEV (reference sequence). The trim removed 5 bases at V and 2 bases at J, leaving 10 bases unmatched. The CDR3 is 16 amino acids. CDR3 coding DNA: TGTGCCAGCAGTCCCTTTGCGGGAGTATACACAGATACGCAGTATTTT. Amino acid sequence: CASSPFAGVYTDTQYF.